This TCR beta chain comes out of a study of T cell responses to AZD1222 COVID-19 vaccine. Turning to this clone: Its target is not known. One junction end disagrees with the germline gene, perhaps due to a read error.

Regarding the study as a whole: Spike-specific TCR breadth and depth grew following two AZD1222 doses. The study found vaccine-associated CD4 TCRs spanning spike, dominant at 160-218 and 743-854.

The method was immunoSEQ multiplex PCR; TCRdb's version includes in-frame clones alone and lacks a portion of them. The profile shows around 100,000 clones, around nine tenths of them singletons. The sequencing here drew on peripheral blood, taken on day 0 of AZD1222 vaccination. This receptor was identified in an adult in good health.

CDR3 loop: CAGSPLTGAYEQYF. CDR3 sequence (DNA): TGTGCCGGCAGCCCCCTGACCGGGGCCTACGAGCAGTACTTC. The V gene is TRBV6-5, the J gene TRBJ2-7; a possible D gene is TRBD2 (5 bases). This CDR3 has 14 amino acids. Germline V CDR1 and CDR2: MNHEY, SVGAGI.